The source of this T cell receptor (beta chain) is a study of CD4+ T cells in melanoma. General study findings and limits: A reported correlation linked neoantigen-specific CD4+ T cells to CD8+, macrophage and B cell function.

This table comes from immunoSEQ multiplex PCR, and its TCRdb copy is limited to in-frame clones, with some not included. The sample records 15,000 to 20,000 clones, roughly 80% being singletons. A note on this clone: The antigen is undetermined.

V was cut by 6 bases and J by 9 bases, with 11 bases left in between. The CDR3 has 11 residues. Germline-derived CDR1 and CDR2 are LGHNT and FRNRAP. The specimen was cells from a culture (not recorded whether cultured in vitro). V gene TRBV12-5 combines with J gene TRBJ1-2; D is uncertain. This TCR came from a human donor with melanoma. This CDR3 is CASGSNSRYTF. The DNA of the CDR3 is TGTGCTAGTGGGTCTAACTCTCGCTACACCTTC.